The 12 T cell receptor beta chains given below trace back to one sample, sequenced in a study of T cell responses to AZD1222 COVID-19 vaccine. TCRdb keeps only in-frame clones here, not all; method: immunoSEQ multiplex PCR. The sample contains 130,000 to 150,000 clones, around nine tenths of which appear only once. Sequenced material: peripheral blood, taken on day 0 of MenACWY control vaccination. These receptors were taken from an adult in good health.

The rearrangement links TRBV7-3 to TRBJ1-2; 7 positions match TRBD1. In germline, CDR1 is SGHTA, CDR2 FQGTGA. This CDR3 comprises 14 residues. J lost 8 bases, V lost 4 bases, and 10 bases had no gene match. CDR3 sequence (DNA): TGTGCCAGCAGCTCCGGCGACAGGGCAGGCGGCTACACCTTC. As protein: CASSSGDRAGGYTF.

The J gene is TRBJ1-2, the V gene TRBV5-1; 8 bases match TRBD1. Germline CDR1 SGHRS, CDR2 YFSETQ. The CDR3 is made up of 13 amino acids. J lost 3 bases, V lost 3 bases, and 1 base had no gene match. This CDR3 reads CASSSTGDYGYTF. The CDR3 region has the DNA TGCGCCAGCAGCTCGACAGGGGACTATGGCTACACCTTC.

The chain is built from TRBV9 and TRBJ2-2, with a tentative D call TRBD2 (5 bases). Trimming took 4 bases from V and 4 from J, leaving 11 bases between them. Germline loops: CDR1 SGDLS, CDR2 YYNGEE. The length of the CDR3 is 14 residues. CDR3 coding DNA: TGTGCCAGCAGCCGGGGTAGGAGCACCGGGGAGCTGTTTTTT. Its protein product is CASSRGRSTGELFF.

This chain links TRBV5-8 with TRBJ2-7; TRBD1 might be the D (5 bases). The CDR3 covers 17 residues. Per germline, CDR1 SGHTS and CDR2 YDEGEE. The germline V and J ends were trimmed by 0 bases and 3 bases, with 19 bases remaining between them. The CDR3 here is CASSLADYMKGNYEQYF. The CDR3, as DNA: TGTGCCAGCAGCTTGGCCGATTATATGAAGGGGAACTACGAGCAGTACTTC.

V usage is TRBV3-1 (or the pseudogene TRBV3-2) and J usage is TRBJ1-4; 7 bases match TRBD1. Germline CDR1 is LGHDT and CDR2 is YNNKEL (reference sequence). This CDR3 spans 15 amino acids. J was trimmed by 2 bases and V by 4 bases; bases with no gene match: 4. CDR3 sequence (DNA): TGTGCCAGCAGCCGCCCGGGACAGACTAATGAAAAACTGTTTTTT. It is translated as CASSRPGQTNEKLFF.

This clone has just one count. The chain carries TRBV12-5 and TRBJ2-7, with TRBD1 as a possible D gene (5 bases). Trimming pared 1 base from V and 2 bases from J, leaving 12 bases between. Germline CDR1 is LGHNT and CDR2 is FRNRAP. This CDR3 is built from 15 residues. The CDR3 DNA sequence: TGTGCTAGTGGTTTGGCCCCGGACACCGCCTACGAGCAGTACTTC. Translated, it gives CASGLAPDTAYEQYF.

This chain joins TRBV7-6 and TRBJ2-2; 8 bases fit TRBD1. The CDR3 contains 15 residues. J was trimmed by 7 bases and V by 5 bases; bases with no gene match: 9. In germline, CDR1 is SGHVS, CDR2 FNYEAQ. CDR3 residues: CASSALQGAVGELFF. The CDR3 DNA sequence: TGTGCCAGCAGCGCACTCCAGGGGGCGGTCGGGGAGCTGTTTTTT.

CDR3 nucleotide sequence: TGTGCCAGCAGTTTATACCCCCTGGACACGGATGAGCAGTTCTTC. Encoded protein: CASSLYPLDTDEQFF. The chain employs TRBV27 and TRBJ2-1, with D possibly being TRBD1 (5 bases). The V end was cut by 1 base, the J end by 8 bases, with 15 bases between. The CDR3 consists of 15 residues. The germline V gene has CDR1 MNHEY and CDR2 SMNVEV (reference sequence).

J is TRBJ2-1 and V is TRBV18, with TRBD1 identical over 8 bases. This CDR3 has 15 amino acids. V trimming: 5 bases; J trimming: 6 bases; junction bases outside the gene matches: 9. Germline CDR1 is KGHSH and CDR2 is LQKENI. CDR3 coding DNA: TGTGCCAGCTCATCCGCGACAGGGGCGGTCAATGAGCAGTTCTTC. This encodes CASSSATGAVNEQFF.

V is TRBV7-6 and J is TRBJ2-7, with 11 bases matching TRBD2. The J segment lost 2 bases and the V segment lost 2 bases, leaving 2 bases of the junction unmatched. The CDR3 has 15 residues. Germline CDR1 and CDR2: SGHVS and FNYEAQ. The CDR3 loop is CASSLTSGGPYEQYF. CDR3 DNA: TGTGCCAGCAGCTTAACTAGCGGGGGTCCCTACGAGCAGTACTTC.

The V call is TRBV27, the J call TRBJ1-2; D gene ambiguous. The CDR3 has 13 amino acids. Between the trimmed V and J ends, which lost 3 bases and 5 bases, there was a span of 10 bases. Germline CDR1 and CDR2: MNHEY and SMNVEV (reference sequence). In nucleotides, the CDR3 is TGTGCCAGCAGTTTCGGGAGAGGGTATGGCTACACCTTC. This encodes CASSFGRGYGYTF.

The CDR3 sequence: CAGGLSSYEQYF. CDR3 coding DNA: TGTGCCGGGGGCCTGAGCTCCTACGAGCAGTACTTC. The chain couples TRBV10-3 to TRBJ2-7, with D possibly TRBD1 on 6 matching bases. The CDR3 covers 12 residues. Germline V gene lookup returns CDR1 ENHRY and CDR2 SYGVKD. V shed 11 bases and J shed 0 bases, with 11 bases lying between them.